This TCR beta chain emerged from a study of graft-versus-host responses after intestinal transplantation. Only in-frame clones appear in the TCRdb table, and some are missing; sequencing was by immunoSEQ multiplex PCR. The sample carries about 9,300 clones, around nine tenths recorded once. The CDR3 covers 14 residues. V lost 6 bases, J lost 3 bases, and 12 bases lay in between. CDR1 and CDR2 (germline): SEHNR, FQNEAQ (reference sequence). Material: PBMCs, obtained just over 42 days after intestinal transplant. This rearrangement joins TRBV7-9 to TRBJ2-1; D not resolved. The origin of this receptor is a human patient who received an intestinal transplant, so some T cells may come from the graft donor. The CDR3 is CASRSSTLYNEQFF. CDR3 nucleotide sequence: TGTGCCAGCAGGAGTTCTACCCTCTACAATGAGCAGTTCTTC.